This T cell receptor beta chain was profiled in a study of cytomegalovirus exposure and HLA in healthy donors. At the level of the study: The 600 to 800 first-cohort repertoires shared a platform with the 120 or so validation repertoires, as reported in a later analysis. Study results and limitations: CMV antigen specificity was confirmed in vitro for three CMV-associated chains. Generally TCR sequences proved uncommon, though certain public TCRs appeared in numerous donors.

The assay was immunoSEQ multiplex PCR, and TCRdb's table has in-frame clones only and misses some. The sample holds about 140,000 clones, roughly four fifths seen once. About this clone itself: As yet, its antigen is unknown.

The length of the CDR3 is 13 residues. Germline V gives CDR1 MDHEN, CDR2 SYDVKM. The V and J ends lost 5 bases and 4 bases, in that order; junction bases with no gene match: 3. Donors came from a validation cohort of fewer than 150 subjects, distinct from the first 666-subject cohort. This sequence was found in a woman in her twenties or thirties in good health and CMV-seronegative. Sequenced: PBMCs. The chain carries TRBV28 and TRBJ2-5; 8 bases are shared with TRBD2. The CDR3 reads CASSTSGRETQYF. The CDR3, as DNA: TGTGCCAGCAGTACTAGCGGACGAGAGACCCAGTACTTC.